The clone carrying this T cell receptor beta chain was recorded a few times. What it binds is unknown. Expressed TCRB transcripts were sequenced because the isolated RNA had all been reverse transcribed beforehand. Data came from immunoSEQ multiplex PCR; TCRdb stores just in-frame clones and leaves some out. The sample shows 140,000 to 150,000 clones, about an eighth of them seen only once. Sorted populations all had greater than 95% purity. The sample is drawn from a study of beta chain features in type 1 diabetes. Overall study findings and caveats: Healthy donors had naive, central memory and Treg TCRB repertoires that appeared less similar than those seen among patients. All four CD4+ subsets from Type 1 diabetes patients carried moderately but significantly shorter TCRB CDR3s. VDJ junctions from patients with type 1 diabetes contained fewer insertions and more deletions.

The CDR3 length is 14 residues. Germline CDR1 reads LNHNV; CDR2 reads YYDKDF (reference sequence). The germline V and J ends were trimmed by 3 bases and 6 bases, with 14 bases remaining between them. The receptor was isolated from a man aged 18 to 35 with type 1 diabetes. The specimen sequenced was central memory CD4+ T cells from blood. The chain recombines TRBV15 with TRBJ1-1; the D gene is possibly TRBD1 (6 bases). The CDR3 DNA reads as TGTGCCACCAGCAGGACCACAGGGCATGCTGAAGCTTTCTTT. It is translated as CATSRTTGHAEAFF.